Listed here are 16 T cell receptor beta chains from one sample, sequenced in a study of beta chain features in type 1 diabetes. Sequencing targeted expressed TCRB transcripts, as all isolated RNA had been reverse transcribed. TCRdb's copy holds only in-frame clones and misses some; the assay was immunoSEQ multiplex PCR. This table holds 450,000 to 550,000 clones, approximately 30% found once. The sequenced material came from naive CD4+ T cells from blood. These receptors were obtained from a man aged 18 to 29 in good health.

The chain links TRBV7-9 to TRBJ1-4; D might be TRBD1 (5 bases). Trimming took 0 bases from V and 0 from J, leaving 8 bases between them. The CDR3 covers 16 residues. Per germline, CDR1 SEHNR and CDR2 FQNEAQ (reference sequence). This chain's CDR3 is CASSLARGATNEKLFF. As DNA, the CDR3 is TGTGCCAGCAGCTTAGCGAGGGGAGCAACTAATGAAAAACTGTTTTTT.

About this clone itself: Other DNA variants within this sample encode the same CDR3. The rearrangement links TRBV30 to TRBJ1-4, with unresolved D. The germline gives CDR1 GTSNPN, CDR2 SVGIG (reference sequence). The CDR3 runs 14 residues. V was trimmed by 0 bases and J by 3 bases, leaving 8 bases between them. DNA of the CDR3: TGTGCCTGGAGTGTACGGCAGGCTAATGAAAAACTGTTTTTT. Translating gives CAWSVRQANEKLFF.

A few counts support this clone. This chain connects TRBV6-1 to TRBJ1-5; 9 nucleotides line up with TRBD1. Germline V CDR1 and CDR2: MNHNS, SASEGT. The CDR3 runs to 15 residues. V trimming: 6 bases; J trimming: 4 bases; junction bases outside the gene matches: 7. The CDR3 spells CASRGWTGANQPQHF. The CDR3 coding sequence is TGTGCCAGCAGAGGCTGGACAGGGGCAAATCAGCCCCAGCATTTT.

The chain combines TRBV14 with TRBJ2-3; TRBD2 aligns across 12 bases. The CDR3 has 16 residues. The germline CDR1 and CDR2 sequences are SGHDN and FVKESK. V dropped 4 bases and J dropped 4; count of bases not matched to a gene: 6. The DNA for the CDR3 is TGTGCCAGCAGCCTCAACAGACTAGCGGGAGCAGATACGCAGTATTTT. It encodes CASSLNRLAGADTQYF.

This clone was counted between two and nine times. The chain is built from TRBV30 and TRBJ2-3; D is perhaps TRBD2 (6 bases). The V end was cut by 4 bases, the J end by 0 bases, with 14 bases between. This CDR3 contains 15 residues. Germline assignment: CDR1 GTSNPN and CDR2 SVGIG (reference sequence). CDR3 loop: CAWKALASSTDTQYF. In DNA form, the CDR3 reads TGTGCCTGGAAGGCCCTAGCGTCTAGCACAGATACGCAGTATTTT.

The V gene is TRBV9, the J gene TRBJ2-2; 7 bases align to TRBD2. V lost 0 bases to trimming and J lost 0 bases; unmatched junction nucleotides: 2. Germline V CDR1 and CDR2: SGDLS, YYNGEE. This CDR3 is built from 16 residues. CDR3 sequence reads: CASSVAGRPNTGELFF. CDR3 DNA: TGTGCCAGCAGCGTAGCCGGGAGGCCGAACACCGGGGAGCTGTTTTTT.

This clone was seen more than once but under ten times. Other DNA sequences within the sample encode an identical CDR3. V is TRBV5-1 and J is TRBJ2-1; the D is unclear. The length of the CDR3 is 15 residues. Germline values: CDR1 SGHRS, CDR2 YFSETQ. Trimming pared 4 bases from V and 0 bases from J, leaving 11 bases between. CDR3 loop: CASSASSSSYNEQFF. The CDR3 nucleotides are TGCGCCAGCAGCGCGAGTAGCAGCTCCTACAATGAGCAGTTCTTC.

This clone was seen a handful of times. This chain uses TRBV9 with TRBJ2-1, with D possibly called TRBD1 or TRBD2 (6 bases each). Trimming cost V 0 bases and J 5 bases, with 9 bases left between them. CDR1 and CDR2 from the germline V gene are SGDLS and YYNGEE. This CDR3 is 14 amino acids long. In DNA, the CDR3 is TGTGCCAGCAGCGTAGGGGGGGCCCACAATGAGCAGTTCTTC. Amino acids: CASSVGGAHNEQFF.

A few counts support this clone. The V gene is TRBV14, the J gene TRBJ2-7, with TRBD1 as a possible D gene (7 bases). V was pared by 0 bases and J by 4 bases, with 13 bases between. The CDR3 has 15 amino acids. CDR1 and CDR2 (germline): SGHDN, FVKESK. CDR3 nucleotide sequence: TGTGCCAGCAGCCAAGATTGGCCAGGGGGGTACGAGCAGTACTTC. Translating gives CASSQDWPGGYEQYF.

The rearrangement links TRBV19 to TRBJ2-2; D is possibly TRBD2 (6 bases). With 4 bases removed from V and 0 bases from J, the gap between germline ends came to 18 bases. Germline V gene sequence: CDR1 LNHDA, CDR2 SQIVND (reference sequence). The CDR3 totals 18 residues. Here the CDR3 DNA reads TGTGCCAGTAGTACCCTGGGACTTCAAACCCCGAACACCGGGGAGCTGTTTTTT. Its protein product is CASSTLGLQTPNTGELFF.

In its sample, this clone was seen a few times. The rearrangement joins TRBV10-3 to TRBJ2-1, with D perhaps matching TRBD2 (5 bases). Trimming cost V 5 bases and J 0 bases, with 8 bases left between them. This CDR3 has 14 amino acids. Germline V CDR1 and CDR2: ENHRY, SYGVKD. CDR3 DNA: TGTGCCATCAGTAGCGGCGTCTCCTACAATGAGCAGTTCTTC. Protein sequence: CAISSGVSYNEQFF.

This chain connects TRBV5-4 to TRBJ2-1, with TRBD2 identical over 8 bases. The CDR3 runs 15 residues. With V trimmed by 4 bases and J by 4 bases, 7 bases remained unmatched. Germline-derived CDR1 and CDR2 are SGHNT and YYREEE (reference sequence). In nucleotides, the CDR3 is TGTGCCAGCAGCCAAACTAGCGGACCATACAATGAGCAGTTCTTC. Amino acid sequence: CASSQTSGPYNEQFF.

This clone was seen only a few times. This sequence joins TRBV30 and TRBJ2-1; D possibly uses TRBD1 or TRBD2 (5 bases each). The germline V gene has CDR1 GTSNPN and CDR2 SVGIG (reference sequence). This CDR3 is 16 amino acids long. The ends were cut back, 4 bases at V and 2 bases at J, with 18 bases in the middle. The CDR3 region is CAWTQRDPLPYNEQFF. CDR3 DNA: TGTGCCTGGACCCAAAGGGACCCCCTGCCCTACAATGAGCAGTTCTTC.

The CDR3 reads CSGAGGADTQYF. CDR3 DNA: TGCAGCGGAGCGGGGGGGGCGGATACGCAGTATTTT. The rearrangement joins TRBV29-1 to TRBJ2-3; 10 nucleotides match TRBD2. The CDR3 extends over 12 amino acids. Germline CDR1 reads SQVTM; CDR2 reads ANQGSEA. Trimming removed 7 bases from V and 6 bases from J; junction bases left unmatched: 4.

Here the CDR3 DNA reads TGTGCCAGCAGTCGGTTGTCAGGGTCCGTCAACGTCCTGACTTTC. Protein product: CASSRLSGSVNVLTF. The gene calls are TRBV28 and TRBJ2-6, with D possibly being TRBD1 (5 bases). The CDR3 extends over 15 amino acids. Trimming cost V 5 bases and J 9 bases, with 17 bases left between them. The germline V gene has CDR1 MDHEN and CDR2 SYDVKM.

In this sample, this clone turned up a few times. The genes are TRBV27 and TRBJ2-7; a possible D gene is TRBD1 (5 bases). CDR3 length: 14 residues. Germline V gene data show CDR1 as MNHEY and CDR2 as SMNVEV (reference sequence). The V and J ends lost 3 bases and 2 bases respectively, with 11 bases between them. As DNA, the CDR3 is TGTGCCAGCAGTTTTGACGACAGTCCCTACGAGCAGTACTTC. Its translation is CASSFDDSPYEQYF.